This T cell receptor (beta chain) was retrieved from a study of blood T cell dynamics during melanoma immunotherapy. About the study: Metastatic melanoma patients received first-line pembrolizumab or nivolumab plus ipilimumab.

Regarding time point: pre-treatment baseline. Patients with prior systemic cancer treatment, concomitant immunosuppressants, or other active malignancies were excluded. This clone occurred once. Germline-derived CDR1 and CDR2 are KGHSH and LQKENI. The CDR3 is 15 amino acids. V lost 6 bases and J lost 8, with 20 bases in between. Each bulk PBMC sample had approximately 400 ng DNA loaded. TCRdb's table, derived via immunoSEQ multiplex PCR, lists solely in-frame clones and lacks some. The sample includes thousands of clones, about 90% of them seen just once. The chain carries TRBV18 and TRBJ2-1; D is uncertain. The input for sequencing was blood, taken from a patient treated with checkpoint blockade. This clonotype was sampled from a human donor with melanoma. This CDR3 is CASSQNPTHNHEQFF. Here the CDR3 DNA reads TGTGCCAGCTCCCAGAACCCGACCCACAACCATGAGCAGTTCTTC.